These 20 T cell receptor beta chains share one sample of origin, sequenced in a study of response to subunit inactivated influenza vaccine. TCRdb processed the RT-PCR reads anew with MiXCR; each CDR3 protein has one entry. The repertoire holds roughly 570,000 distinct CDR3 sequences, about 14% seen once, with approximately 12% in the top ten. The sample was PBMCs from blood, taken 11 to 12 days after vaccination. The receptor set was obtained from a man between 50 and 59 years old who received an inactivated influenza vaccine.

The chain is built from TRBV6-1 and TRBJ2-1; TRBD2 is a possible D gene (5 bases). Germline assignment: CDR1 MNHNS and CDR2 SASEGT. The CDR3 has 12 residues. V lost 2 bases and J 13 bases, leaving 12 bases between the germline ends. CDR3 amino acids: CASSESGGGQFF. The DNA of the CDR3 is TGTGCCAGCAGTGAATCTGGAGGCGGTCAGTTCTTC.

This clonotype was counted ten times or more. The genes are TRBV5-6 and TRBJ2-2; D is possibly TRBD2 (5 bases). This CDR3 comprises 17 residues. CDR1 and CDR2 (germline): SGHDT, YYEEEE. The ends were cut back, 0 bases at V and 3 bases at J, with 15 bases in the middle. CDR3 loop: CASSLGRVGVHTGELFF. The CDR3 DNA is TGTGCCAGCAGCTTGGGGCGTGTCGGGGTACACACCGGGGAGCTGTTTTTT.

A few counts support this clonotype. The chain uses TRBV5-1 and TRBJ2-5; TRBD2 matches 10 bases. The CDR3 loop spans 16 amino acids. Germline V gene sequence: CDR1 SGHRS, CDR2 YFSETQ. Unmatched junction bases numbered 11, after V lost 5 bases and J lost 4 bases. CDR3 DNA: TGCGCCAGCAGTCCATCGCTAGCGGGAGTTTTAGAGACCCAGTACTTC. This translates into CASSPSLAGVLETQYF.

The chain has TRBV4-2 and TRBJ2-2; D is perhaps TRBD2 (6 bases). Trimming pared 0 bases from V and 7 bases from J, leaving 24 bases between. Germline V CDR1 and CDR2: LGHNA, YNFKEQ. There are 19 residues in the CDR3. CDR3 bases: TGTGCCAGCAGCCAAGAGCCTGGGCTCCGTCCGGGGGAGTACGGGGAGCTGTTTTTT. Residues: CASSQEPGLRPGEYGELFF.

This clonotype was recorded at least ten times. The J gene is TRBJ1-2, the V gene TRBV12-3 or TRBV12-4, with D hard to call. The CDR3 is made up of 11 amino acids. Trimming removed 5 bases from V and 2 bases from J, with 3 bases in between. The CDR3 nucleotides read TGTGCCAGCAGTCCCAACTATGGCTACACCTTC. Translated: CASSPNYGYTF.

This clonotype has more than one count but fewer than ten. The chain combines TRBV5-1 with TRBJ2-1; 11 nucleotides match TRBD2. CDR1 is SGHRS and CDR2 is YFSETQ in the germline V gene. Trimming at V came to 3 bases and at J to 5 bases, leaving 13 bases not matched to a gene. The CDR3 totals 18 residues. The CDR3 is CASSSNSGRERRDNEQFF. The CDR3 coding sequence is TGCGCCAGCAGCTCCAATAGCGGGAGGGAAAGGCGGGACAATGAGCAGTTCTTC.

This clonotype occurred a few times. V and J are TRBV30 and TRBJ2-2; TRBD1 matches 9 bases. Per the germline V gene, CDR1 is GTSNPN and CDR2 is SVGIG (reference sequence). The length of the CDR3 is 16 residues. With V trimmed by 4 bases and J by 2 bases, 8 bases remained unmatched. The CDR3 DNA reads TGTGCCTGGACAAAACGGACAGGGGTTAACACCGGGGAGCTGTTTTTT. Amino acid sequence: CAWTKRTGVNTGELFF.

The chain couples TRBV5-8 to TRBJ1-5; no definite D call. Germline V gene data show CDR1 as SGHTS and CDR2 as YDEGEE. V lost 1 base and J lost 5, with 4 bases in between. The CDR3 covers 12 residues. In DNA, the CDR3 is TGTGCCAGCAGCTTGTACGATCAGCCCCAGCATTTT. Translating gives CASSLYDQPQHF.

V usage is TRBV6-1 and J usage is TRBJ2-7, with TRBD1 matching over 9 bases. The CDR3 consists of 14 residues. CDR1 is MNHNS, CDR2 SASEGT, per germline. V gave up 5 bases and J gave up 7 bases; unmatched junction bases: 9. The CDR3 spells CASSRRTGVREQYF. CDR3 coding DNA: TGTGCCAGCAGTCGAAGGACAGGGGTTCGGGAGCAGTACTTC.

This clonotype was detected only a few times. The J gene is TRBJ1-1, the V gene TRBV4-1; 7 bases are a match to TRBD1. CDR1 is MGHRA and CDR2 is YSYEKL in the germline V gene. This CDR3 is built from 14 residues. With V trimmed by 1 base and J by 3 bases, 2 bases remained unmatched. CDR3: CASSQARGDTEAFF. CDR3 bases: TGCGCCAGCAGCCAAGCCAGGGGGGACACTGAAGCTTTCTTT.

This clonotype was seen a handful of times. The CDR3 region is CASSQWGGDQETQYF. The CDR3 DNA reads as TGTGCCAGCAGCCAATGGGGGGGTGACCAAGAGACCCAGTACTTC. V and J are TRBV4-2 and TRBJ2-5; 7 nucleotides agree with TRBD2. The CDR3 spans 15 residues. Germline-derived CDR1 and CDR2 are LGHNA and YNFKEQ. V shed 2 bases, J shed 0 bases, and the junction held 3 bases outside the gene matches.

This clonotype was found a few times. This chain uses TRBV19 with TRBJ1-5; D gene uncertain. CDR1 LNHDA and CDR2 SQIVND come from the germline V gene (reference sequence). Trimming removed 7 bases from V and 0 bases from J, with 13 bases in between. This CDR3 region has 15 residues. The CDR3 loop is CASNYRRGSNQPQHF. In nucleotides, the CDR3 is TGTGCCAGTAATTACCGGCGGGGTAGCAATCAGCCCCAGCATTTT.

J is TRBJ2-7 and V is TRBV20-1; D perhaps matches TRBD1 (7 bases). The CDR3 spans 14 residues. From germline, CDR1 is DFQATT and CDR2 SNEGSKA (reference sequence). The V gene lost 0 bases and the J gene lost 7 bases, with 16 bases spanning the gap. CDR3 amino acids: CSARDLRGAREQYF. The DNA of the CDR3 is TGCAGTGCTAGAGATCTCAGGGGGGCGCGGGAGCAGTACTTC.

J is TRBJ2-3 and V is TRBV7-2, with D tentatively TRBD2 (7 bases). The CDR3 runs 14 residues. The V end was cut by 5 bases, the J end by 4 bases, with 13 bases between. Germline V gene lookup returns CDR1 SGHTA and CDR2 FQGNSA. The CDR3 loop reads CASSPGGWSDTQYF. CDR3 DNA sequence: TGTGCCAGCAGCCCGGGGGGCTGGTCAGATACGCAGTATTTT.

The rearrangement uses TRBV3-1 and TRBJ2-1; 13 bases agree with TRBD2. Germline CDR1 and CDR2: LGHDT and YNNKEL (reference sequence). CDR3 length: 16 amino acids. The ends lost 0 bases at V and 14 bases at J; junction bases unmatched: 10. In DNA form, the CDR3 reads TGTGCCAGCAGCCAAGATGTAAGACTAGCGGGGGGTAGGAAGTTCTTC. Translated: CASSQDVRLAGGRKFF.

The CDR3 region is CASRQGNRQPQHF. In DNA form, the CDR3 reads TGTGCCAGCCGACAGGGAAATCGTCAGCCCCAGCATTTT. The gene calls are TRBV28 and TRBJ1-5, with 7 bases matching TRBD1. The ends lost 8 bases at V and 6 bases at J; junction bases unmatched: 7. CDR1 and CDR2 (germline): MDHEN, SYDVKM. The CDR3 sequence is 13 residues long.

The J gene is TRBJ2-5, the V gene TRBV2; no firm D call. Germline assignment: CDR1 SNHLY and CDR2 FYNNEI. The CDR3 loop spans 16 amino acids. V was shortened by 6 bases and J by 5 bases, with 22 bases between the two germline ends. The CDR3, as DNA: TGTGCCAGCAGCGCCCTCATAAGTGAATCCCGGGAGACCCAGTACTTC. Translating gives CASSALISESRETQYF.

The V gene is TRBV6-2 or TRBV6-3, the J gene TRBJ2-7; 7 bases line up with TRBD1. Germline CDR1 MNHEY, CDR2 SVGEGT. V was clipped by 5 bases and J by 5 bases; unmatched bases: 6. The CDR3 spans 13 residues. The CDR3 here is CASSRQGWNEQYF. Here the CDR3 DNA reads TGTGCCAGCAGTCGACAGGGTTGGAACGAGCAGTACTTC.

The chain has TRBV20-1 and TRBJ1-5; 10 nucleotides agree with TRBD1. CDR3 size: 15 residues. V shed 6 bases, J shed 3 bases, and the junction held 8 bases outside the gene matches. Per germline, CDR1 DFQATT and CDR2 SNEGSKA (reference sequence). Here the CDR3 DNA reads TGCAGTGCGGAAGACAGGGGGCACGTCAATCAGCCCCAGCATTTT. Protein product: CSAEDRGHVNQPQHF.

This clonotype was recorded many times. J is TRBJ2-3 and V is TRBV6-2 or TRBV6-3; 8 bases agree with TRBD2. The ends lost 5 bases at V and 4 bases at J; junction bases unmatched: 2. The CDR3 is 13 amino acids. Germline V gene lookup returns CDR1 MNHEY and CDR2 SVGEGT. CDR3 sequence: CASSNGGADTQYF. The CDR3, as DNA: TGTGCCAGCAGTAACGGGGGGGCAGATACGCAGTATTTT.